This entry lists 18 T cell receptor beta chains sequenced from one sample in a study of blood T cell repertoires in COVID-19. The repertoire was sequenced with immunoSEQ multiplex PCR; TCRdb's copy has only in-frame clones and lacks some. The data contain 200,000 to 300,000 clones, 65% to 85% of them singletons. The specimen was peripheral blood. The origin of the receptors is a woman in her thirties or forties who had recovered from COVID-19.

The chain combines TRBV30 with TRBJ1-6; TRBD1 aligns across 7 bases. Germline values: CDR1 GTSNPN, CDR2 SVGIG (reference sequence). The CDR3 runs 15 residues. The trim removed 4 bases at V and 4 bases at J, leaving 7 bases unmatched. The CDR3 bases are TGTGCCTGGACGGGGGCGGGACAGTATAATTCACCCCTCCACTTT. The encoded protein is CAWTGAGQYNSPLHF.

This chain connects TRBV28 to TRBJ2-2, with a tentative D call TRBD1 (6 bases). The CDR3 consists of 16 residues. Germline CDR1 is MDHEN and CDR2 is SYDVKM. V was cut by 5 bases and J by 7 bases, with 20 bases left in between. Here the CDR3 reads CASSDAGTQPHGELFF. The CDR3 region has the DNA TGTGCCAGCAGTGATGCCGGGACACAACCCCACGGGGAGCTGTTTTTT.

V gene TRBV7-9 combines with J gene TRBJ1-4; 7 bases fit TRBD1. Germline V lookup: CDR1 SEHNR, CDR2 FQNEAQ (reference sequence). The length of the CDR3 is 13 residues. With 5 bases clipped from V and 8 bases from J, the junction kept 5 bases outside the gene matches. CDR3 protein: CASSPQGGEKLFF. In DNA, the CDR3 is TGTGCCAGCAGCCCTCAAGGGGGCGAAAAACTGTTTTTT.

The chain combines TRBV6-5 with TRBJ1-5; 7 bases line up with TRBD1. CDR3 length equals 14 residues. V was pared by 2 bases and J by 6 bases, with 4 bases of the junction left unmatched. Germline V lookup: CDR1 MNHEY, CDR2 SVGAGI. The CDR3 bases are TGTGCCAGCAGTTACCGCCAGGGGGGTCAGCCCCAGCATTTT. Its translation: CASSYRQGGQPQHF.

The rearrangement joins TRBV12-5 to TRBJ1-2; perhaps TRBD1 as D (5 bases). CDR3 length: 10 amino acids. V was trimmed by 11 bases and J by 8 bases, leaving 12 bases between them. Germline V gives CDR1 LGHNT, CDR2 FRNRAP. The CDR3 region is CAGGGLGYTF. The CDR3 DNA reads TGTGCTGGGGGAGGGTTGGGCTACACCTTC.

This clone appeared a single time. This chain uses TRBV18 with TRBJ2-3, with 16 bases identical to TRBD2. The CDR3 extends over 18 amino acids. Unmatched junction bases numbered 7, after V lost 5 bases and J lost 2 bases. Per the germline V gene, CDR1 is KGHSH and CDR2 is LQKENI. CDR3 bases: TGTGCCAGCTCATCTCCGGGACTAGCGGGGGGGCTCACAGATACGCAGTATTTT. Residues: CASSSPGLAGGLTDTQYF.

There are a few counts of this clone. The chain links TRBV28 to TRBJ2-3, with D unresolved. The germline V gene encodes CDR1 MDHEN and CDR2 SYDVKM. Trimming left V 2 bases short and J 9 bases short, with 18 bases between. This CDR3 has 15 amino acids. CDR3 in amino acids: CASSLIAISQPTQYF. The CDR3 DNA reads as TGTGCCAGCAGTTTAATAGCCATCTCCCAACCAACGCAGTATTTT.

The V gene is TRBV6-5, the J gene TRBJ2-2; a weak D match, TRBD1 (5 bases). CDR1 is MNHEY, CDR2 SVGAGI, per germline. The V and J ends lost 6 bases and 0 bases respectively, with 8 bases between them. The CDR3 length is 14 residues. CDR3 nucleotide sequence: TGTGCCAGCAGACGGACACCGAACACCGGGGAGCTGTTTTTT. Encoded protein: CASRRTPNTGELFF.

Here the CDR3 DNA reads TGTGCCAGCAGCGTAGCCAGGTCGGGGGGGACCCAGTACTTC. This encodes CASSVARSGGTQYF. The chain uses TRBV9 and TRBJ2-5; 7 nucleotides align to TRBD2. Germline V gives CDR1 SGDLS, CDR2 YYNGEE. This CDR3 spans 14 amino acids. Trimming removed 0 bases from V and 7 bases from J; junction bases left unmatched: 6.

V usage is TRBV9 and J usage is TRBJ2-3, with no clear D. In germline, CDR1 is SGDLS, CDR2 YYNGEE. V dropped 3 bases and J dropped 2 bases, with 7 bases sitting between them. The CDR3 consists of 13 residues. The CDR3 protein is CASSGLLTDTQYF. The CDR3 DNA is TGTGCCAGCAGCGGACTGCTCACAGATACGCAGTATTTT. The full variable domain, in which reference TRBV9 and TRBJ2-3 provide the parts outside the CDR3, is DSGVTQTPKHLITATGQRVTLRCSPRSGDLSVYWYQQSLDQGLQFLIQYYNGEERAKGNILERFSAQQFPDLHSELNLSSLELGDSALYFCASSGLLTDTQYFGPGTRLTVL.

CDR3 nucleotide sequence: TGTGCCAGCAGAATCAACAGGAGTTATAATTCACCCCTCCACTTT. Translation gives CASRINRSYNSPLHF. This chain links TRBV6-5 with TRBJ1-6; maybe TRBD1 (5 bases). CDR3 length: 15 residues. V gave up 6 bases and J gave up 4 bases, with 13 bases separating them. Germline V gene sequence: CDR1 MNHEY, CDR2 SVGAGI.

The gene calls are TRBV6-5 and TRBJ2-4, with D tentatively TRBD1 (5 bases). The CDR3 sequence is 13 residues long. Germline V gives CDR1 MNHEY, CDR2 SVGAGI. V gave up 11 bases and J gave up 9 bases, with 20 bases separating them. CDR3 sequence: CAGTGRPNSIQYF. The CDR3 nucleotides are TGTGCCGGCACAGGTCGTCCGAACAGCATTCAGTACTTC.

The rearrangement uses TRBV5-6 and TRBJ1-1, with D unresolved. Trimming removed 4 bases at V and 4 bases at J, with 17 bases between. This CDR3 has 15 residues. Looked up from germline, CDR1 is SGHDT and CDR2 is YYEEEE. The CDR3 reads CASSLKSGISTEAFF. CDR3 coding DNA: TGTGCCAGCAGCCTGAAATCGGGAATTAGCACTGAAGCTTTCTTT. Filled out from reference TRBV5-6 and TRBJ1-1, the complete variable domain reads DAGVTQSPTHLIKTRGQQVTLRCSPKSGHDTVSWYQQALGQGPQFIFQYYEEEERQRGNFPDRFSGHQFPNYSSELNVNALLLGDSALYLCASSLKSGISTEAFFGQGTRLTVV.

This clone has a handful of counts. The genes are TRBV5-1 and TRBJ1-1; 8 nucleotides match TRBD1. The CDR3 contains 14 residues. The germline V gene encodes CDR1 SGHRS and CDR2 YFSETQ. Unmatched junction bases numbered 5, after V lost 7 bases and J lost 0 bases. The CDR3 here is CASWNRGMNTEAFF. Written as DNA, the CDR3 is TGCGCCAGCTGGAACAGGGGGATGAACACTGAAGCTTTCTTT.

The rearrangement uses TRBV7-2 and TRBJ1-6; tentative D call: TRBD1 (6 bases). V shed 1 base and J shed 7 bases, with 14 bases lying between them. Germline values: CDR1 SGHTA, CDR2 FQGNSA. This CDR3 is 16 amino acids long. CDR3 sequence reads: CASSLVGQGLNSPLHF. For the CDR3, the DNA is TGTGCCAGCAGCTTAGTAGGTCAGGGGCTGAATTCACCCCTCCACTTT.

The chain joins TRBV7-6 to TRBJ2-5; TRBD2 matches at 10 bases. V lost 7 bases to trimming and J lost 7 bases; unmatched junction nucleotides: 12. Germline V CDR1 and CDR2: SGHVS, FNYEAQ. The CDR3 runs to 15 residues. Written as DNA, the CDR3 is TGTGCCAGCACCGACTCCGGGACTAGCGAAAGGACCCAGTACTTC. Translation: CASTDSGTSERTQYF.

The chain recombines TRBV4-2 with TRBJ2-7, with TRBD2 matching over 12 bases. Germline CDR1 is LGHNA and CDR2 is YNFKEQ. CDR3 length: 15 residues. V lost 2 bases to trimming and J lost 3 bases; unmatched junction nucleotides: 2. The CDR3 DNA is TGTGCCAGCAGCCAACAGACTAGCGGGGGCTACGAGCAGTACTTC. Translating it yields CASSQQTSGGYEQYF.

Concerning this clone: This CDR3 is also generated by other DNA sequences in the sample. The genes are TRBV3-1 (or the pseudogene TRBV3-2) and TRBJ1-1; D ambiguous. Trimming removed 0 bases at V and 1 base at J, with 6 bases between. This CDR3 contains 14 residues. Looked up from germline, CDR1 is LGHDT and CDR2 is YNNKEL (reference sequence). The CDR3: CASSQEGRNTEAFF. DNA for the CDR3: TGTGCCAGCAGCCAAGAGGGGAGGAACACTGAAGCTTTCTTT.